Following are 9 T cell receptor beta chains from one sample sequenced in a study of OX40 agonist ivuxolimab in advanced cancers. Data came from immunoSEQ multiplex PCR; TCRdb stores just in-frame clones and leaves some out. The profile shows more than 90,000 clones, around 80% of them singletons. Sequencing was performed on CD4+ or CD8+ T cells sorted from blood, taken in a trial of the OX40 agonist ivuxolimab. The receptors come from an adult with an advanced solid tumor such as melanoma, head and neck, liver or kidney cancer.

The CDR3 DNA is TGTGCCAGCAGCTTAGAACCCTCCGGGGAGCTGTTTTTT. This sequence encodes CASSLEPSGELFF. The gene calls are TRBV11-2 and TRBJ2-2; D call uncertain. Germline CDR1 is SGHAT and CDR2 is FQNNGV. This CDR3 is built from 13 residues. V lost 0 bases and J 6 bases, leaving 5 bases between the germline ends.

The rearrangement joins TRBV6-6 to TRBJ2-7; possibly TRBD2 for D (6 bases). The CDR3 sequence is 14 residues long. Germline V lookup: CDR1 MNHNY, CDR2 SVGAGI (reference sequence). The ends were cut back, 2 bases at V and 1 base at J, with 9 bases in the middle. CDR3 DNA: TGTGCCAGCAGTTACCCAGGGAGGTCCTACGAGCAGTACTTC. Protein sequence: CASSYPGRSYEQYF.

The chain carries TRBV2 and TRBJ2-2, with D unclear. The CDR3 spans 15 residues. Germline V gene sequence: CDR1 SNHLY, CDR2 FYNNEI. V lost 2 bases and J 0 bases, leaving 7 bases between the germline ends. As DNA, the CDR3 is TGTGCCAGCAGTGAAAGACACACGAACACCGGGGAGCTGTTTTTT. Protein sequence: CASSERHTNTGELFF.

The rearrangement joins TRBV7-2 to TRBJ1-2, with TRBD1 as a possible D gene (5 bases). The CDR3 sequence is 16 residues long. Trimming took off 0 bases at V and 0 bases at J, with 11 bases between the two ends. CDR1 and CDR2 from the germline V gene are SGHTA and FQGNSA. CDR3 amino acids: CASSLAGSGPNYGYTF. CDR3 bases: TGTGCCAGCAGCTTAGCGGGTTCGGGGCCTAACTATGGCTACACCTTC.

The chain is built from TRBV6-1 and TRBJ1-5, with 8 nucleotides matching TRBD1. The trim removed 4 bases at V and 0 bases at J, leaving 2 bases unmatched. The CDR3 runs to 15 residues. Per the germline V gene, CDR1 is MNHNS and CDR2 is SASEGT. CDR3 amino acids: CASSGQGNSNQPQHF. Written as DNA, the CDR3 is TGTGCCAGCAGTGGACAGGGGAATAGCAATCAGCCCCAGCATTTT.

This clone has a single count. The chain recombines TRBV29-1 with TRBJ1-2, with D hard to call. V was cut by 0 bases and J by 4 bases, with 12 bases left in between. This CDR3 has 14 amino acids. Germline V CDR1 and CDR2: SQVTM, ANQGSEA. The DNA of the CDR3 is TGCAGCGTTGAAGATCGGCGGGAACCCTATGGCTACACCTTC. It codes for CSVEDRREPYGYTF.

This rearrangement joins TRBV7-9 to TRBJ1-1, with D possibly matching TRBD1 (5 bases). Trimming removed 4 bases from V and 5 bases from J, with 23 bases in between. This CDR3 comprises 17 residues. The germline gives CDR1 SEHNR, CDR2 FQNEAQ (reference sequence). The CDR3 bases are TGTGCCAGCAGCTCCCCGATCGATGACAGTGGGGGAACTGAAGCTTTCTTT. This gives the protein CASSSPIDDSGGTEAFF.

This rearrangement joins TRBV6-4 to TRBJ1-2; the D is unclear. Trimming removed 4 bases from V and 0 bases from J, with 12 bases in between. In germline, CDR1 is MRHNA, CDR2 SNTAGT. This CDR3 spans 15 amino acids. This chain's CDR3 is CASSGWTWTNYGYTF. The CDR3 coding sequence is TGTGCCAGCAGTGGGTGGACGTGGACTAACTATGGCTACACCTTC.

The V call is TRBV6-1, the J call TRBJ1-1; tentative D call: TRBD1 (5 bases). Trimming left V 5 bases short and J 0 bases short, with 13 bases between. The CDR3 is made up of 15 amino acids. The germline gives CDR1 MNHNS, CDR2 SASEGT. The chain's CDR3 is CASSQSRGMNTEAFF. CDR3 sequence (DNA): TGTGCCAGCAGTCAGTCCCGGGGCATGAACACTGAAGCTTTCTTT.